This T cell receptor beta chain comes out of a study of blood T cell repertoires in COVID-19 (dated by TCRdb to 2019 to 2021). In the study overall: Samples from collaborators originated in the United States, Italy and Spain and spanned both the acute and convalescent phases of COVID-19. Subjects who had been exposed to COVID-19, were actively infected with it, or had recovered from it provided the deeply sampled blood TCRbeta repertoires that made up the dataset. The material from the prospective study consisted of cDNA or gDNA derived from T cells, B-cell-depleted T cells, or PBMCs. The sample metadata nearly always contained a de-identified subject ID, COVID-19 status, age in years and sex. Where HLA class I and class II types were available, the types were taken from metadata supplied by the sample provider, not from assay-based typing. Samples were obtained from the ongoing ImmuneRACE study (first 160 participants) and from about 1,300 subjects provided by 6 global collaborators. The repertoires were made available in a free public database intended to serve as a resource for research on the immune response to SARS-CoV-2. Broad study findings and their caveats: Clinical and demographic metadata were provided uncurated, with the amount varying by source and participant.

TCRbeta CDR3 regions were amplified from genomic DNA using the immunoSEQ Assay, a bias-controlled multiplex PCR. As for the authors' bioinformatics: Nucleated cell counts per sample were estimated from amplification of reference gene primers within the assay. To quantify the absolute abundance of each unique TCRbeta CDR3 rearrangement, sequence reads were collapsed and filtered. For each sample, productive Simpson clonality was calculated by taking the square root of Simpson's diversity index across productive rearrangements. Drawn from immuneACCESS, this table holds only the in-frame rearrangements with V and J called that TCRdb kept. Clones are partly lost; checked studies trace under half to an unresolved V gene and leave the rest unexplained. V and J calls and clone size are those listed in that table; D and trimming were worked out from the DNA. The sample table shows more than 100,000 clones, and less than 90% are seen once. Together, the top ten hold 5% to 8% of the sample.

Each collaborating institution followed its own protocols to collect whole blood in K2EDTA tubes. For TCRbeta analysis, collaborator samples were shipped as frozen whole blood, as isolated PBMCs, or as DNA extracted from either sample type. In the case of this clone: The clone's antigen remains unknown. Per-nucleotide qualities are absent, and no much larger clonotype sits a single base away.

V drops 4 bases and J drops 1 base, leaving 13 bases in between. The CDR3 has 15 amino acids, counting the end cysteine and phenylalanine. CDR3 DNA is the only sequence kept; it has 45 bases, read in frame from the first base. CDR1 and CDR2 were assigned from the germline V gene as LGHNA and YNFKEQ. This receptor chain uses TRBV4-2 and TRBJ1-1; TRBD1 is a weak D gene call, 6 bases matching. Source material: peripheral blood. This TCR was recovered from a human donor in a cohort sampled during active COVID-19. The CDR3 region reads CASSRSDSPNTEAFF. The sequence in DNA is TGTGCCAGCAGCCGATCGGACAGCCCGAACACTGAAGCTTTCTTT.